The clone carrying this T cell receptor (beta chain) occurred a few times. As yet, its antigen is unknown. V was pared by 6 bases and J by 1 base, with 12 bases between. Germline V lookup: CDR1 MGHRA, CDR2 YSYEKL. This CDR3 spans 14 amino acids. Arm-PCR of CDR3 regions with iRepertoire HTBI primers generated TCR beta libraries. MiXCR, run by TCRdb on the multiplex PCR reads, gives a single entry per CDR3 protein. Of approximately 500,000 distinct CDR3 sequences in the sample, roughly 21% were seen once. This specimen belongs to a study of regulatory T cells in long-lasting Graves disease. Looking at the study overall: Graves' disease counted as persistent after over 5 years of antithyroid drugs with positive TSH receptor antibodies.

Described time point: persistent/refractory GD, antithyroid drugs over 5 years with positive TRAb. RNA isolated from PBMCs was used to make the TCR library. Study-wide findings and caveats: The study found TRBV28, TRBJ1-2 and TRBJ2-5 favored in persistent disease.

The chain carries TRBV4-1 and TRBJ1-1; the D is unclear. This specimen was peripheral blood mononuclear cells (PBMCs), taken when the disease was refractory, from a patient treated with antithyroid drugs. The origin of this receptor is a female donor with Graves disease. The CDR3 nucleotides are TGCGCCAGCAGAAAGCCCGGGAAGAACACTGAAGCTTTCTTT. Translation: CASRKPGKNTEAFF.